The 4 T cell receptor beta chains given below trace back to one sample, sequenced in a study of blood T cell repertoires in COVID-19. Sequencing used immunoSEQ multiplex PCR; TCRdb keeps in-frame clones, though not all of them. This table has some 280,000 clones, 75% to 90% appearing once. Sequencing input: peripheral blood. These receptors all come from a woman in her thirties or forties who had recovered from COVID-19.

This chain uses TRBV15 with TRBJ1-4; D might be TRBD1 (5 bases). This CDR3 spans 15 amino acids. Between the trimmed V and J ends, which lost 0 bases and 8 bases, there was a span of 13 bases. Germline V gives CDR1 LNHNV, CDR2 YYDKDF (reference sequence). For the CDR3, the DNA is TGTGCCACCAGCAGAGATCGGCAGGGCGGAGAAAAACTGTTTTTT. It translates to CATSRDRQGGEKLFF.

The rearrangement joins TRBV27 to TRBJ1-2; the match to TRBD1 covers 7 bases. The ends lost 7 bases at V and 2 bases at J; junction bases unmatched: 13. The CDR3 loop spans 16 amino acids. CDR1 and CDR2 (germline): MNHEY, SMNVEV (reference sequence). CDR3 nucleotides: TGTGCCAGCACCCTAACAGGGGTAGGGGGAAACTATGGCTACACCTTC. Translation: CASTLTGVGGNYGYTF.

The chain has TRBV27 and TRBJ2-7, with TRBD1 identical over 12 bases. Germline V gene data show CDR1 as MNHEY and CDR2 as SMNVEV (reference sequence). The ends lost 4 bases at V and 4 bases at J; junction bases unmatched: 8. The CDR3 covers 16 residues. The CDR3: CASSSAGQGARYEQYF. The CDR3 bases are TGTGCCAGCAGTTCGGCGGGACAGGGGGCGCGGTACGAGCAGTACTTC.

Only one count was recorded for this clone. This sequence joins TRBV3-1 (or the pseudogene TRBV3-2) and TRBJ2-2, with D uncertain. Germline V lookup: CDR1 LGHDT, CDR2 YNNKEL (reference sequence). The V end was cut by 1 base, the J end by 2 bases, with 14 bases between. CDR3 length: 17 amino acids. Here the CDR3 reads CASSQGVLGANTGELFF. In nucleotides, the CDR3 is TGTGCCAGCAGCCAAGGTGTTCTTGGAGCAAACACCGGGGAGCTGTTTTTT.